The 20 T cell receptor beta chains given below trace back to one sample, sequenced in a study of T cell repertoires in cytomegalovirus infection. MiXCR, run by TCRdb on the reads, gives a single entry per CDR3 protein. The repertoire has some 150,000 distinct CDR3 sequences, less than 25% of them found once; the top ten carry roughly 11%. The sequenced material came from PBMCs. Receptors originate from a human donor in good health (CMV status not recorded). Some clones in this sample may be carry-over from other donors' samples.

This chain joins TRBV7-9 and TRBJ2-7; D gene ambiguous. The CDR3 sequence is 14 residues long. The germline CDR1 and CDR2 sequences are SEHNR and FQNEAQ (reference sequence). Deletions cut 3 bases from V and 0 bases from J, with 9 bases between. This CDR3 is CASSFDGSSYEQYF. CDR3 nucleotides: TGTGCCAGCAGCTTCGACGGAAGCTCCTACGAGCAGTACTTC.

This clonotype has at least ten counts. The V gene is TRBV6-1, the J gene TRBJ1-4; TRBD1 matches at 8 bases. This CDR3 is built from 16 residues. With 6 bases clipped from V and 7 bases from J, the junction kept 13 bases outside the gene matches. CDR1 is MNHNS and CDR2 is SASEGT in the germline V gene. The CDR3 nucleotides read TGTGCCAGCAGCCGGCGGGACAGGTCCGGGATTGAAAAACTGTTTTTT. Translating it yields CASSRRDRSGIEKLFF.

This chain uses TRBV10-3 with TRBJ2-7; 9 bases match TRBD1. CDR3 length: 14 amino acids. The germline CDR1 and CDR2 sequences are ENHRY and SYGVKD. Losses at the gene ends were 7 bases for V and 2 bases for J; bases not matched to a gene: 6. Here the CDR3 DNA reads TGTGCCATCAAGACGACAGGGGGGACCTACGAGCAGTACTTC. Protein product: CAIKTTGGTYEQYF.

This chain links TRBV28 with TRBJ1-6; a possible D gene is TRBD1 (6 bases). Germline lookup yields CDR1 MDHEN and CDR2 SYDVKM. CDR3 length equals 16 residues. Trimming left V 6 bases short and J 5 bases short, with 17 bases between. The CDR3 reads CASSRRQALNNSPLHF. The DNA for the CDR3 is TGTGCCAGCAGCCGACGACAGGCCCTCAATAATTCACCCCTCCACTTT.

This clonotype showed up many times. The genes are TRBV7-2 and TRBJ2-7, with 9 bases lining up with TRBD1. Germline V CDR1 and CDR2: SGHTA, FQGNSA. This CDR3 comprises 15 residues. The V gene end was trimmed by 4 bases and the J gene end by 6 bases; junction bases not matched to a gene: 10. CDR3 protein: CASSSPGQGSGEQYF. CDR3 sequence (DNA): TGTGCCAGCAGCTCACCGGGACAGGGCTCCGGCGAGCAGTACTTC.

This clonotype was detected many times. The chain combines TRBV12-3 or TRBV12-4 with TRBJ2-7, with TRBD1 matching over 10 bases. The CDR3 runs 17 residues. The V segment lost 7 bases and the J segment 4 bases; nucleotides outside the gene matches: 16. This chain's CDR3 is CASNQGQGVLPVYEQYF. The CDR3 region has the DNA TGTGCCAGCAACCAAGGACAGGGGGTGCTCCCTGTTTACGAGCAGTACTTC.

This clonotype appeared a single time. The V and J genes are TRBV14 and TRBJ2-7; D gene uncertain. The V and J ends lost 0 bases and 3 bases respectively, with 6 bases between them. Germline values: CDR1 SGHDN, CDR2 FVKESK. The CDR3 has 13 residues. The CDR3 DNA follows: TGTGCCAGCAGCCAAGAGTTACGCTACGAGCAGTACTTC. Its protein is CASSQELRYEQYF.

The chain is built from TRBV6-5 and TRBJ2-1; 13 bases map to TRBD2. Trimming removed 2 bases from V and 7 bases from J; junction bases left unmatched: 2. Germline CDR1 is MNHEY and CDR2 is SVGAGI. This CDR3 has 15 residues. The DNA of the CDR3 is TGTGCCAGCAGTTACACGGGACTAGCGGGGAATGAGCAGTTCTTC. Residues: CASSYTGLAGNEQFF.

V is TRBV30 and J is TRBJ1-5, with D possibly matching TRBD1 (5 bases). CDR1 and CDR2 (germline): GTSNPN, SVGIG (reference sequence). V lost 0 bases and J 5 bases, leaving 11 bases between the germline ends. This CDR3 has 14 residues. CDR3 region: CAWSVPMGDQPQHF. In nucleotides, the CDR3 is TGTGCCTGGAGTGTACCGATGGGGGATCAGCCCCAGCATTTT.

The V call is TRBV29-1, the J call TRBJ2-7, with D uncertain. V shed 4 bases and J shed 3 bases, with 13 bases lying between them. The germline V gene encodes CDR1 SQVTM and CDR2 ANQGSEA. The CDR3 totals 13 residues. The CDR3 is CSVALDEHYEQYF. The CDR3 DNA reads as TGCAGCGTTGCCCTCGACGAGCACTACGAGCAGTACTTC.

This clonotype has a handful of counts. V is TRBV19 and J is TRBJ2-1, with TRBD2 as a possible D gene (6 bases). CDR1 and CDR2 (germline): LNHDA, SQIVND (reference sequence). The CDR3 runs 12 residues. V was cut by 5 bases and J by 6 bases, with 8 bases left in between. The CDR3 reads CASSGGLNEQFF. CDR3 in DNA: TGTGCCAGTAGTGGAGGGCTCAATGAGCAGTTCTTC.

This clonotype was detected ten times or more. This chain joins TRBV29-1 and TRBJ1-1; the D is unclear. CDR1 and CDR2 (germline): SQVTM, ANQGSEA. The CDR3 extends over 14 amino acids. V lost 5 bases to trimming and J lost 1 base, with 14 bases between them. The CDR3 protein is CSVQVPGKNTEAFF. CDR3 DNA: TGCAGCGTTCAAGTCCCGGGGAAGAACACTGAAGCTTTCTTT.

This clonotype was counted a few times. V usage is TRBV20-1 and J usage is TRBJ2-5, with D unresolved. The CDR3 runs 10 residues. Germline CDR1 and CDR2: DFQATT and SNEGSKA (reference sequence). The CDR3 DNA is TGCAGCTTGTATCACGAGACCCAGTACTTC. Translating gives CSLYHETQYF.

This clonotype was counted at least ten times. An end of the junction does not agree with germline; a read error may underlie this. This chain links TRBV7-7 with TRBJ2-5; D is possibly TRBD1 or TRBD2 (6 bases each). Germline-derived CDR1 and CDR2 are SSHAT and FNYEAQ (reference sequence). This CDR3 is 16 amino acids long. CDR3 nucleotides: TGTGCTAGCAGCTTAGGGGGGATGACTAGCCAAGAGACCCAGTACTTC. It translates to CASSLGGMTSQETQYF.

Points on this clonotype: At one end, the junction sequence differs from germline, possibly due to a read error. The genes are TRBV7-7 and TRBJ2-4; TRBD2 might be the D (6 bases). Germline V CDR1 and CDR2: SSHAT, FNYEAQ (reference sequence). The CDR3 consists of 17 residues. The CDR3 sequence is CASSLPSSELAKNIQYF. The CDR3 DNA reads as TGTGCTAGCAGCTTACCCTCTAGCGAACTAGCCAAAAACATTCAGTACTTC.

This clonotype was observed at least ten times. The chain couples TRBV7-8 to TRBJ1-1; D gene uncertain. The V gene lost 1 base and the J gene lost 5 bases, with 5 bases spanning the gap. CDR1 and CDR2 from the germline V gene are SGHVS and FQNEAQ. The CDR3 length is 12 residues. Written as DNA, the CDR3 is TGTGCCAGCAGCTTAGAGGTTACTGAAGCTTTCTTT. The encoded protein is CASSLEVTEAFF.

The genes are TRBV29-1 and TRBJ1-1; D possibly corresponds to TRBD1 (6 bases). This CDR3 is 12 amino acids long. Germline CDR1 is SQVTM and CDR2 is ANQGSEA. V was trimmed by 4 bases and J by 1 base, leaving 7 bases between them. The CDR3, as DNA: TGCAGCGTTGGACAGGAGAACACTGAAGCTTTCTTT. Amino acids: CSVGQENTEAFF.

The chain carries TRBV20-1 and TRBJ1-2, with D perhaps matching TRBD1 (6 bases). V was shortened by 0 bases and J by 5 bases, with 16 bases between the two germline ends. The CDR3 contains 15 residues. Germline V gene sequence: CDR1 DFQATT, CDR2 SNEGSKA (reference sequence). As DNA, the CDR3 is TGCAGTGCTAGAGATTTCTGGTCAGGGGTATATGGCTACACCTTC. It is translated as CSARDFWSGVYGYTF.

The rearrangement uses TRBV5-8 and TRBJ2-3; 8 bases match TRBD2. This CDR3 has 14 amino acids. The V gene end was trimmed by 2 bases and the J gene end by 6 bases; junction bases not matched to a gene: 5. Germline V gene lookup returns CDR1 SGHTS and CDR2 YDEGEE. CDR3 coding DNA: TGTGCCAGCAGCTTAAGGCGGGGGGCTGATACGCAGTATTTT. This sequence encodes CASSLRRGADTQYF.

This clonotype was detected only a few times. The chain combines TRBV19 with TRBJ1-5; tentatively, D is TRBD1 (6 bases). Germline assignment: CDR1 LNHDA and CDR2 SQIVND (reference sequence). The CDR3 consists of 15 residues. V dropped 5 bases and J dropped 5 bases, with 16 bases sitting between them. CDR3 region: CASSPQGGGDQPQHF. CDR3 sequence (DNA): TGTGCCAGTAGTCCACAGGGAGGAGGCGATCAGCCCCAGCATTTT.